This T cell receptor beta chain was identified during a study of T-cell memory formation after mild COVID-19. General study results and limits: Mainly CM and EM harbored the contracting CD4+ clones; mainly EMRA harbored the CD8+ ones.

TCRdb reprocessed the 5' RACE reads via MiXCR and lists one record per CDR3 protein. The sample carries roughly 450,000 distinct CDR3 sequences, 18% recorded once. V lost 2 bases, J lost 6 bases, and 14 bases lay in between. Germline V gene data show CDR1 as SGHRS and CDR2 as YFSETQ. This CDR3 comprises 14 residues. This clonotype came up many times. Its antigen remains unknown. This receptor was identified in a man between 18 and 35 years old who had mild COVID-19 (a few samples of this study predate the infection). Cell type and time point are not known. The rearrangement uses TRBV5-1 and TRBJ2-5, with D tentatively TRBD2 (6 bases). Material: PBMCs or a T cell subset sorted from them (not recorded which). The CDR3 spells CASSFEMEGKTQYF. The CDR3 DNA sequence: TGCGCCAGCAGCTTTGAGATGGAGGGGAAGACCCAGTACTTC.